The 15 T cell receptor beta chains below come from one sample, sequenced in a study of identical twins (dated by TCRdb to 2016 to 2017). Library preparation was by 5' RACE. Sequencing relied on an Illumina HiSeq 2000. Using fastp trimming at Q25 and MiXCR clonotype assembly, TCRdb reanalyzed the public sequencing data and kept in-frame beta chains. Each CDR3 protein appears once, grouped with its most common genes and DNA. The sample records under 250,000 distinct CDR3 sequences, 6.5% to 9% of which are singletons. The ten top clones hold approximately 5.4% of the sample. These data were also reused for a study on yellow fever vaccine responses in identical twins.

The sequenced sample was CD8+ T cells sorted from blood. The receptors come from a woman under 30 in good health.

This clonotype was found many times. V usage is TRBV20-1 and J usage is TRBJ2-2; perhaps D is TRBD1 or TRBD2 (5 bases each). This CDR3 region has 13 residues. Trimming removed 2 bases at V and 7 bases at J, with 11 bases between. Germline assignment: CDR1 DFQATT and CDR2 SNEGSKA (reference sequence). The CDR3 spells CSARPGQSGELFF. CDR3 bases: TGCAGTGCTAGACCGGGGCAGAGCGGGGAGCTGTTTTTT.

At least ten counts were recorded for this clonotype. The V and J genes are TRBV25-1 and TRBJ2-1; TRBD2 might be the D (5 bases). Germline assignment: CDR1 MGHDK and CDR2 SYGVNS. This CDR3 is 14 amino acids long. Trimming took 5 bases from V and 3 from J, leaving 11 bases between them. CDR3 sequence: CASSRLADYNEQFF. CDR3 DNA: TGTGCCAGCAGTCGCCTAGCAGACTACAATGAGCAGTTCTTC.

This clonotype was picked up many times. V usage is TRBV28 and J usage is TRBJ2-5; no definite D call. The CDR3 length is 13 residues. The V end lost 3 bases, the J end lost 5 bases, and 10 bases lay between the germline ends. Germline CDR1 reads MDHEN; CDR2 reads SYDVKM. The CDR3 nucleotides are TGTGCCAGCAGTTTTGCCGGTTGGGAGACCCAGTACTTC. This gives the protein CASSFAGWETQYF.

CDR3 protein: CASSLAARSEQYF. CDR3 DNA: TGTGCCAGCAGCTTAGCGGCCAGATCCGAGCAGTACTTC. The chain is built from TRBV7-8 and TRBJ2-7; D unresolved. CDR3 size: 13 residues. Trimming cost V 0 bases and J 6 bases, with 9 bases left between them. Germline V gene lookup returns CDR1 SGHVS and CDR2 FQNEAQ.

This chain joins TRBV2 and TRBJ2-7; 9 bases line up with TRBD2. Germline V gene sequence: CDR1 SNHLY, CDR2 FYNNEI. This CDR3 has 16 amino acids. Unmatched junction bases numbered 11, after V lost 5 bases and J lost 3 bases. Here the CDR3 reads CASSPGGLAFFYEQYF. CDR3 bases: TGTGCCAGCAGTCCCGGGGGACTAGCATTCTTCTACGAGCAGTACTTC.

There are a few counts of this clonotype. CDR3 protein: CASSQGPTSSTDTQYF. For the CDR3, the DNA is TGCGCCAGCAGCCAAGGCCCGACTAGCAGCACAGATACGCAGTATTTT. The chain carries TRBV4-1 and TRBJ2-3; 7 bases are shared with TRBD2. The CDR3 contains 16 residues. With V trimmed by 1 base and J by 0 bases, 4 bases remained unmatched. Germline CDR1 is MGHRA and CDR2 is YSYEKL.

This sequence joins TRBV6-1 and TRBJ1-1, with TRBD1 matching 7 bases. The length of the CDR3 is 16 residues. V shed 1 base and J 1 base; nucleotides not matched to a gene: 6. CDR1 is MNHNS and CDR2 is SASEGT in the germline V gene. CDR3 bases: TGTGCCAGCAGTGAAGATTTGGGACAGCGGAACACTGAAGCTTTCTTT. Protein: CASSEDLGQRNTEAFF.

This clonotype appeared a few times. The chain combines TRBV19 with TRBJ2-3; TRBD1 matches at 7 bases. Per germline, CDR1 LNHDA and CDR2 SQIVND (reference sequence). Losses at the gene ends were 4 bases for V and 1 base for J; bases not matched to a gene: 5. CDR3 length equals 15 residues. CDR3 sequence reads: CASSKKTGGTDTQYF. DNA for the CDR3: TGTGCCAGTAGTAAAAAAACAGGGGGCACAGATACGCAGTATTTT.

This clonotype was recorded at least ten times. The chain couples TRBV24-1 to TRBJ2-2, with D possibly matching TRBD1 (6 bases). The germline gives CDR1 KGHDR, CDR2 SFDVKD. The CDR3 loop spans 14 amino acids. The V and J ends lost 4 bases and 10 bases respectively, with 15 bases between them. The CDR3 region has the DNA TGTGCCACCAGTGACCCAACAGGGTCAGAGGAGCTGTTTTTT. Protein: CATSDPTGSEELFF.

The chain joins TRBV6-1 to TRBJ2-2, with D perhaps TRBD2 (6 bases). The CDR3 consists of 15 residues. Germline V gives CDR1 MNHNS, CDR2 SASEGT. Between the trimmed V and J ends, which lost 2 bases and 6 bases, there was a span of 13 bases. The CDR3 DNA follows: TGTGCCAGCAGTGAAACAGAGGGAGGTGCCGGGGAGCTGTTTTTT. Amino acids: CASSETEGGAGELFF.

This clonotype has at least ten counts. One end of the junction is discordant with germline, which a read error may explain. The chain employs TRBV20-1 and TRBJ2-5; D assignment may be TRBD1 or TRBD2 (6 bases each). In germline, CDR1 is DFQATT, CDR2 SNEGSKA (reference sequence). This CDR3 comprises 15 residues. The CDR3 coding sequence is TGCAGTGCTAGACTACAAGACAGGAGTAGCGGAACCCACTACTTC. Translated, it gives CSARLQDRSSGTHYF.

The chain employs TRBV24-1 and TRBJ2-1; D assignment may be TRBD1 or TRBD2 (5 bases each). The germline V gene encodes CDR1 KGHDR and CDR2 SFDVKD. The CDR3 sequence is 13 residues long. V was pared by 3 bases and J by 10 bases, with 12 bases between. CDR3 DNA: TGTGCCACCAGTGATAGGGGAGCTCGGGAGCAGTTCTTC. Translated: CATSDRGAREQFF.

This clonotype was recorded at least ten times. The V gene is TRBV28, the J gene TRBJ1-5; maybe TRBD1 (6 bases). In germline, CDR1 is MDHEN, CDR2 SYDVKM. CDR3 length: 13 amino acids. V was clipped by 6 bases and J by 6 bases, with 12 bases between them. The CDR3 loop reads CASSSLGGQPQHF. DNA of the CDR3: TGTGCCAGCAGCTCGTTAGGGGGTCAGCCCCAGCATTTT.

This clonotype appeared a few times. J is TRBJ2-1 and V is TRBV29-1; D is ambiguous. With 2 bases removed from V and 12 bases from J, the gap between germline ends came to 11 bases. The CDR3 runs 11 residues. The germline V gene encodes CDR1 SQVTM and CDR2 ANQGSEA. The CDR3 here is CSVEISYVQFF. The CDR3 coding sequence is TGCAGCGTTGAAATAAGTTATGTGCAGTTCTTC.

The sample holds many counts of this clonotype. The J gene is TRBJ2-1, the V gene TRBV29-1; possible D gene TRBD2, 5 bases. V lost 7 bases and J lost 3, with 13 bases in between. The CDR3 spans 13 residues. Germline CDR1 and CDR2: SQVTM and ANQGSEA. This chain's CDR3 is CSARGSNYNEQFF. The DNA of the CDR3 is TGCAGCGCCCGGGGATCCAACTACAATGAGCAGTTCTTC.